The 29 T cell receptor beta chains below come from one sample, sequenced in a study of T cell responses to AZD1222 COVID-19 vaccine. TCRdb keeps only in-frame clones here, not all; method: immunoSEQ multiplex PCR. The sample records 130,000 to 150,000 clones, about 91% being singletons. The sequencing here drew on peripheral blood, taken on day 0 of AZD1222 vaccination. The receptors stem from an adult in good health.

CDR3 residues: CASSQGGTVGTEAFF. The CDR3 coding sequence is TGTGCCAGCAGCCAAGGGGGGACAGTAGGCACTGAAGCTTTCTTT. The rearrangement joins TRBV4-2 to TRBJ1-1, with TRBD1 identical over 7 bases. The CDR3 contains 15 residues. V was pared by 1 base and J by 4 bases, with 6 bases of the junction left unmatched. Germline V gene data show CDR1 as LGHNA and CDR2 as YNFKEQ.

The chain employs TRBV2 and TRBJ2-3; D is possibly TRBD1 or TRBD2 (5 bases each). The V and J ends lost 2 bases and 1 base respectively, with 7 bases between them. CDR1 and CDR2 (germline): SNHLY, FYNNEI. This CDR3 contains 14 residues. CDR3: CASSERGRTDTQYF. The CDR3 DNA is TGTGCCAGCAGTGAAAGGGGACGCACAGATACGCAGTATTTT. Combining the CDR3 with reference TRBV2 and TRBJ2-3 gives the whole variable domain EPEVTQTPSHQVTQMGQEVILRCVPISNHLYFYWYRQILGQKVEFLVSFYNNEISEKSEIFDDQFSVERPDGSNFTLKIRSTKLEDSAMYFCASSERGRTDTQYFGPGTRLTVL.

The chain carries TRBV11-2 and TRBJ2-3; 9 bases agree with TRBD2. Germline V gene sequence: CDR1 SGHAT, CDR2 FQNNGV. The CDR3 consists of 19 residues. V was clipped by 2 bases and J by 3 bases; unmatched bases: 15. CDR3 DNA sequence: TGTGCCAGCAGCTTATCCCCCCCGGTCGCGGGGGGGCGGACAGATACGCAGTATTTT. Amino acids: CASSLSPPVAGGRTDTQYF.

This clone appeared a single time. CDR3: CASSFDRLNNSPLHF. CDR3 in DNA: TGTGCCAGCAGTTTCGACAGGCTCAATAATTCACCCCTCCACTTT. The chain combines TRBV27 with TRBJ1-6; a weak D match, TRBD1 (6 bases). From germline, CDR1 is MNHEY and CDR2 SMNVEV (reference sequence). The CDR3 is made up of 15 amino acids. Trimming shortened V by 3 bases and J by 5 bases, and 11 bases separated the two germline ends.

The chain combines TRBV18 with TRBJ2-5, with TRBD2 matching over 11 bases. CDR3 size: 18 residues. Germline loops: CDR1 KGHSH, CDR2 LQKENI. Trimming cost V 1 base and J 0 bases; bases outside gene matches: 7. CDR3 loop: CASSPRASGGTHQETQYF. CDR3 nucleotide sequence: TGTGCCAGCTCACCACGGGCTAGCGGGGGGACCCACCAAGAGACCCAGTACTTC. The full variable domain, its missing parts supplied by reference TRBV18 and TRBJ2-5, is NAGVMQNPRHLVRRRGQEARLRCSPMKGHSHVYWYRQLPEEGLKFMVYLQKENIIDESGMPKERFSAEFPKEGPSILRIQQVVRGDSAAYFCASSPRASGGTHQETQYFGPGTRLLVL.

The rearrangement links TRBV11-2 to TRBJ1-1; perhaps TRBD1 as D (5 bases). V lost 5 bases and J 6 bases, leaving 16 bases between the germline ends. This CDR3 spans 14 amino acids. In germline, CDR1 is SGHAT, CDR2 FQNNGV. The CDR3 protein is CASSPMEGSAEAFF. DNA for the CDR3: TGTGCCAGCAGCCCGATGGAGGGGTCGGCTGAAGCTTTCTTT. Based on the CDR3 plus reference TRBV11-2 and TRBJ1-1, the full variable domain is EAGVAQSPRYKIIEKRQSVAFWCNPISGHATLYWYQQILGQGPKLLIQFQNNGVVDDSQLPKDRFSAERLKGVDSTLKIQPAKLEDSAVYLCASSPMEGSAEAFFGQGTRLTVV.

This chain joins TRBV7-2 and TRBJ1-3; D remains ambiguous. CDR3 length: 16 amino acids. The V and J ends lost 0 bases and 4 bases respectively, with 13 bases between them. CDR1 and CDR2 from the germline V gene are SGHTA and FQGNSA. CDR3 nucleotides: TGTGCCAGCAGCTTAGCGTTCGGGAGGTCCGGAAACACCATATATTTT. This gives the protein CASSLAFGRSGNTIYF. Full variable domain (remainder filled in from reference TRBV7-2 and TRBJ1-3): GAGVSQSPSNKVTEKGKDVELRCDPISGHTALYWYRQSLGQGLEFLIYFQGNSAPDKSGLPSDRFSAERTGGSVSTLTIQRTQQEDSAVYLCASSLAFGRSGNTIYFGEGSWLTVV.

The rearrangement joins TRBV11-2 to TRBJ1-1, with a tentative D call TRBD1 (6 bases). Germline CDR1 and CDR2: SGHAT and FQNNGV. Trimming took off 5 bases at V and 7 bases at J, with 17 bases between the two ends. There are 14 residues in the CDR3. CDR3 sequence reads: CASSPSGGPGEAFF. Written as DNA, the CDR3 is TGTGCCAGCAGCCCCAGTGGGGGCCCTGGTGAAGCTTTCTTT.

The chain employs TRBV19 and TRBJ1-1, with TRBD1 matching over 12 bases. Trimming cost V 3 bases and J 7 bases; bases outside gene matches: 18. This CDR3 is built from 19 residues. CDR1 is LNHDA, CDR2 SQIVND, per germline (reference sequence). For the CDR3, the DNA is TGTGCCAGTAGTATGAACGCGCGAATGGGACAGGGGGCGCAGAATGAAGCTTTCTTT. Translated: CASSMNARMGQGAQNEAFF.

The chain carries TRBV5-8 and TRBJ2-5; TRBD2 matches 11 bases. V shed 1 base, J shed 2 bases, and the junction held 7 bases outside the gene matches. CDR1 is SGHTS, CDR2 YDEGEE, per germline. The CDR3 runs to 17 residues. CDR3 nucleotides: TGTGCCAGCAGCTTGAGTCGGGCTAGCGGGGGGCAAGAGACCCAGTACTTC. This sequence encodes CASSLSRASGGQETQYF.

The V and J genes are TRBV27 and TRBJ1-2; D is undetermined. CDR1 MNHEY and CDR2 SMNVEV come from the germline V gene (reference sequence). V lost 8 bases and J 0 bases, leaving 10 bases between the germline ends. The length of the CDR3 is 13 residues. The CDR3: CASSIDPNYGYTF. The CDR3 region has the DNA TGTGCCAGCTCTATAGACCCTAACTATGGCTACACCTTC.

The chain uses TRBV24-1 and TRBJ2-2, with D unresolved. The germline gives CDR1 KGHDR, CDR2 SFDVKD. Trimming took off 7 bases at V and 1 base at J, with 0 bases between the two ends. The CDR3 has 11 residues. CDR3 sequence reads: CATRNTGELFF. CDR3 nucleotide sequence: TGTGCCACCAGGAACACCGGGGAGCTGTTTTTT.

The J gene is TRBJ2-1, the V gene TRBV4-2; maybe TRBD1 (5 bases). V lost 0 bases to trimming and J lost 5 bases, with 8 bases between them. This CDR3 contains 14 residues. CDR1 and CDR2 (germline): LGHNA, YNFKEQ. The CDR3 loop is CASSQEKQDNEQFF. The CDR3 DNA follows: TGTGCCAGCAGCCAAGAGAAACAGGACAATGAGCAGTTCTTC.

This chain uses TRBV3-1 (or the pseudogene TRBV3-2) with TRBJ1-1; 8 nucleotides agree with TRBD1. Germline V CDR1 and CDR2: LGHDT, YNNKEL (reference sequence). The CDR3 is 14 residues long. J gave up 4 bases and V 7 bases, and 8 bases lay outside the gene matches. The chain's CDR3 is CASTANRGVTEAFF. CDR3 nucleotide sequence: TGTGCCAGCACCGCGAACAGGGGGGTCACTGAAGCTTTCTTT.

This clone was seen only once. This rearrangement joins TRBV5-1 to TRBJ2-2, with unresolved D. Germline V gives CDR1 SGHRS, CDR2 YFSETQ. The CDR3 length is 16 residues. With 0 bases removed from V and 3 bases from J, the gap between germline ends came to 12 bases. The CDR3 is CASSLEVKMDTGELFF. The DNA for the CDR3 is TGCGCCAGCAGCTTGGAAGTGAAGATGGACACCGGGGAGCTGTTTTTT.

The chain uses TRBV25-1 and TRBJ2-2; TRBD2 might be the D (7 bases). CDR1 and CDR2 (germline): MGHDK, SYGVNS. There are 15 residues in the CDR3. Trimming took 3 bases from V and 6 from J, leaving 14 bases between them. The CDR3 coding sequence is TGTGCCAGCAGTGAGGGGGGGGCAGGGTCCGGGGAGCTGTTTTTT. Its protein is CASSEGGAGSGELFF.

The genes are TRBV24-1 and TRBJ1-2; D unclear. The V end was cut by 5 bases, the J end by 6 bases, with 15 bases between. From germline, CDR1 is KGHDR and CDR2 SFDVKD. The CDR3 length is 14 residues. The CDR3 spells CATSGTRGSNGYTF. The CDR3 nucleotides are TGTGCCACCAGTGGAACGAGAGGTTCGAATGGCTACACCTTC.

A single count supports this clone. The V call is TRBV7-8, the J call TRBJ2-7; 7 bases line up with TRBD2. The CDR3 runs to 15 residues. Germline values: CDR1 SGHVS, CDR2 FQNEAQ. V gave up 1 base and J gave up 4 bases; unmatched junction bases: 7. CDR3 in amino acids: CASSLVHRGGYEQYF. The CDR3, as DNA: TGTGCCAGCAGCTTAGTCCACCGGGGAGGGTACGAGCAGTACTTC.

The chain employs TRBV7-9 and TRBJ2-7; D is possibly TRBD1 (6 bases). The germline V gene encodes CDR1 SEHNR and CDR2 FQNEAQ (reference sequence). Trimming took off 1 base at V and 4 bases at J, with 14 bases between the two ends. The CDR3 extends over 15 amino acids. The CDR3 protein is CASSLDRTQGYEQYF. CDR3 sequence (DNA): TGTGCCAGCAGCTTAGACAGGACACAGGGTTACGAGCAGTACTTC.

The rearrangement uses TRBV18 and TRBJ2-1; D is perhaps TRBD2 (6 bases). Trimming shortened V by 5 bases and J by 6 bases, and 17 bases separated the two germline ends. This CDR3 contains 15 residues. Germline V CDR1 and CDR2: KGHSH, LQKENI. The CDR3 protein is CASSGERARGNEQFF. In nucleotides, the CDR3 is TGTGCCAGCTCAGGAGAGCGGGCTCGGGGCAATGAGCAGTTCTTC.

The genes are TRBV18 and TRBJ2-2; TRBD1 matches at 7 bases. V shed 5 bases, J shed 5 bases, and the junction held 8 bases outside the gene matches. The CDR3 is 15 amino acids. Per the germline V gene, CDR1 is KGHSH and CDR2 is LQKENI. CDR3 nucleotides: TGTGCCAGCTCAAAGCGACAGGGAGAAACCGGGGAGCTGTTTTTT. This codes for CASSKRQGETGELFF.

The chain recombines TRBV18 with TRBJ1-3, with D maybe TRBD1 (5 bases). Trimming removed 3 bases at V and 0 bases at J, with 6 bases between. Per the germline V gene, CDR1 is KGHSH and CDR2 is LQKENI. The CDR3 consists of 14 residues. CDR3 region: CASSPTDSGNTIYF. In DNA, the CDR3 is TGTGCCAGCTCACCGACAGACTCTGGAAACACCATATATTTT.

The rearrangement links TRBV7-2 to TRBJ1-2; 9 nucleotides align to TRBD1. The CDR3 consists of 15 residues. V dropped 5 bases and J dropped 6; count of bases not matched to a gene: 10. CDR1 is SGHTA and CDR2 is FQGNSA in the germline V gene. The CDR3 here is CASSPRTGEWDGYTF. CDR3 in DNA: TGTGCCAGCAGCCCCCGGACAGGGGAGTGGGATGGCTACACCTTC.

The J gene is TRBJ1-5, the V gene TRBV21-1. TRBV21-1 is shown as a pseudogene. CDR3 size: 13 residues. The CDR3 protein is CASSKEVGQPQHF. CDR3 DNA sequence: TGTGCCAGCAGCAAAGAGGTGGGTCAGCCCCAGCATTTT.

The chain has TRBV2 and TRBJ1-3; the D gene is possibly TRBD1 (6 bases). The CDR3 is made up of 15 amino acids. Looked up from germline, CDR1 is SNHLY and CDR2 is FYNNEI. V was clipped by 6 bases and J by 2 bases, with 14 bases between them. CDR3 DNA: TGTGCCAGCAGCGGAGCAGGGGTTGCTGGAAACACCATATATTTT. Translation gives CASSGAGVAGNTIYF.

The V gene is TRBV7-2, the J gene TRBJ1-5; perhaps TRBD1 as D (5 bases). Trimming stripped 5 bases from V and 3 bases from J, with 11 bases between. Germline V gives CDR1 SGHTA, CDR2 FQGNSA. There are 14 residues in the CDR3. DNA for the CDR3: TGTGCCAGCAGCAAACAGGATTCCAATCAGCCCCAGCATTTT. It specifies CASSKQDSNQPQHF.

The rearrangement joins TRBV18 to TRBJ2-5, with 15 bases aligning to TRBD2. The CDR3 covers 18 residues. CDR1 and CDR2 from the germline V gene are KGHSH and LQKENI. J lost 4 bases, V lost 3 bases, and 9 bases had no gene match. The CDR3 spells CASSPRTSGGAIGETQYF. CDR3 bases: TGTGCCAGCTCACCGAGGACTAGCGGGGGGGCCATAGGAGAGACCCAGTACTTC.

The V and J genes are TRBV28 and TRBJ2-3; D is ambiguous. CDR3 length: 11 residues. Trimming took off 6 bases at V and 5 bases at J, with 6 bases between the two ends. Germline V lookup: CDR1 MDHEN, CDR2 SYDVKM. CDR3 sequence reads: CASSSLDTQYF. In DNA, the CDR3 is TGTGCCAGCAGCTCGCTAGATACGCAGTATTTT.

The rearrangement links TRBV5-1 to TRBJ1-1, with 10 bases aligning to TRBD1. Germline loops: CDR1 SGHRS, CDR2 YFSETQ. Trimming cost V 1 base and J 7 bases; bases outside gene matches: 4. CDR3 length: 14 amino acids. The CDR3 DNA is TGCGCCAGCAGCTTGTCTGGGACAGGGGATGAAGCTTTCTTT. Its protein is CASSLSGTGDEAFF.